This note documents a single T cell receptor beta chain sequence. Its specificity is unknown. Primers for the PCR totalled 60 Vbeta and 13 Jbeta. Repertoires were generated with immunoSEQ multiplex PCR, while TCRdb's copy carries only in-frame clones and drops some. Among around 170,000 clones listed, 70% to 80% were seen once. The record originates from a study of cytomegalovirus exposure and HLA in healthy donors. The CDR3 length is 16 residues. Germline CDR1 MNHNS, CDR2 SASEGT. V was pared by 3 bases and J by 5 bases, with 9 bases of the junction left unmatched. Findings and limits, study-wide: Segments of the TCR beta V type were, in most cases, productive about 87% or about 30% of the time in an earlier analysis.

This clonotype was obtained from a man between 18 and 35 years old in good health and CMV-seronegative. The gene calls are TRBV6-1 and TRBJ2-1; the match to TRBD2 covers 8 bases. Sequenced sample: PBMCs. For the CDR3, the DNA is TGTGCCAGCAGTGATTGGGGTAGCGGGACCAACAATGAGCAGTTCTTC. Encoded protein: CASSDWGSGTNNEQFF.